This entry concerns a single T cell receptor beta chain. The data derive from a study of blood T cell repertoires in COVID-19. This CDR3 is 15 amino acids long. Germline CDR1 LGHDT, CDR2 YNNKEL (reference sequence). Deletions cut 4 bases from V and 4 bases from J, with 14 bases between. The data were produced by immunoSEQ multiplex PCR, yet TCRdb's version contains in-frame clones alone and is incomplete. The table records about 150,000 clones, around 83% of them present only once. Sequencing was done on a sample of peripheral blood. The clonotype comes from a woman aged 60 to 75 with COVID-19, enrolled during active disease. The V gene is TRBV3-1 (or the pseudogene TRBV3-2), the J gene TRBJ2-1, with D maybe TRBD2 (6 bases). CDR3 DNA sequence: TGTGCCAGCAGCCCGTTGCGGGGTTCATACAATGAGCAGTTCTTC. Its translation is CASSPLRGSYNEQFF.